The 20 T cell receptor beta chains below all came from one sample that was sequenced in a study of T cell responses to AZD1222 COVID-19 vaccine. TCRdb's copy holds only in-frame clones and misses some; the assay was immunoSEQ multiplex PCR. The sample lists 55,000 to 80,000 clones, roughly nine tenths seen once, with 28% in the top ten. The starting material was peripheral blood, obtained 28 days after the second AZD1222 dose. The source is an adult who received the AZD1222 COVID-19 vaccine.

The rearrangement links TRBV7-8 to TRBJ1-1; TRBD1 might be the D (6 bases). Trimming cost V 5 bases and J 6 bases, with 19 bases left between them. Per germline, CDR1 SGHVS and CDR2 FQNEAQ. This CDR3 is 15 amino acids long. The CDR3 DNA is TGTGCCAGCAGCCCCACCCCTACAGGGACCGCTGAAGCTTTCTTT. This translates into CASSPTPTGTAEAFF.

The chain recombines TRBV28 with TRBJ1-5, with 9 bases fitting TRBD1. The germline CDR1 and CDR2 sequences are MDHEN and SYDVKM. CDR3 length equals 16 residues. V was pared by 6 bases and J by 4 bases, with 10 bases of the junction left unmatched. This CDR3 is CASSLQGARGNQPQHF. CDR3 nucleotide sequence: TGTGCCAGCAGCCTACAGGGGGCGCGAGGTAATCAGCCCCAGCATTTT.

The chain links TRBV7-2 to TRBJ2-2, with TRBD2 matching over 14 bases. With V trimmed by 4 bases and J by 2 bases, 3 bases remained unmatched. The CDR3 contains 17 residues. Germline V gene lookup returns CDR1 SGHTA and CDR2 FQGNSA. This CDR3 is CASSSGLAGVNTGELFF. The CDR3 region has the DNA TGTGCCAGCAGCTCGGGACTAGCGGGAGTCAACACCGGGGAGCTGTTTTTT.

This chain connects TRBV28 to TRBJ1-2; D is unclear. V dropped 6 bases and J dropped 4 bases, with 15 bases sitting between them. Germline V lookup: CDR1 MDHEN, CDR2 SYDVKM. The CDR3 length is 14 residues. DNA for the CDR3: TGTGCCAGCAGGAACCGCCGATTACTCTATGGCTACACCTTC. Its protein product is CASRNRRLLYGYTF.

The chain joins TRBV23-1 to TRBJ2-5; the D is unclear. TRBV23-1 is identified as an open reading frame with a role that is uncertain. V shed 7 bases and J shed 3 bases, with 6 bases lying between them. This CDR3 spans 11 amino acids. CDR3 amino acids: CASTPEETQYF. DNA for the CDR3: TGCGCCAGCACCCCTGAAGAGACCCAGTACTTC.

This chain connects TRBV3-1 (or the pseudogene TRBV3-2) to TRBJ1-3, with D perhaps TRBD1 (6 bases). Germline CDR1 reads LGHDT; CDR2 reads YNNKEL (reference sequence). The CDR3 spans 17 residues. V lost 0 bases, J lost 0 bases, and 12 bases lay in between. CDR3 DNA: TGTGCCAGCAGCCAAGATTTCGGGGGCGACTCTGGAAACACCATATATTTT. Amino acids: CASSQDFGGDSGNTIYF.

The genes are TRBV4-2 and TRBJ2-7, with 8 nucleotides matching TRBD2. Per germline, CDR1 LGHNA and CDR2 YNFKEQ. This CDR3 contains 15 residues. V trimming: 2 bases; J trimming: 1 base; junction bases outside the gene matches: 4. The CDR3 DNA reads TGTGCCAGCAGCCAATCGGCGGGAGGTTCCTACGAGCAGTACTTC. It encodes CASSQSAGGSYEQYF.

In nucleotides, the CDR3 is TGTGCCAGCAGCCAAGAGAAGCGGGGAACAGATACGCAGTATTTT. Translating it yields CASSQEKRGTDTQYF. The V call is TRBV3-1 (or the pseudogene TRBV3-2), the J call TRBJ2-3; 7 bases are a match to TRBD2. J lost 3 bases, V lost 0 bases, and 3 bases had no gene match. Germline V gene lookup returns CDR1 LGHDT and CDR2 YNNKEL (reference sequence). This CDR3 contains 15 residues.

The chain combines TRBV28 with TRBJ1-1, with D unclear. The V end was cut by 0 bases, the J end by 9 bases, with 17 bases between. The germline V gene encodes CDR1 MDHEN and CDR2 SYDVKM. The CDR3 has 15 residues. CDR3: CASSLWAHGKSQAFF. The CDR3 DNA is TGTGCCAGCAGTTTATGGGCTCATGGCAAGTCCCAAGCTTTCTTT. Together with reference TRBV28 and TRBJ1-1, the CDR3 gives the full variable domain: DVKVTQSSRYLVKRTGEKVFLECVQDMDHENMFWYRQDPGLGLRLIYFSYDVKMKEKGDIPEGYSVSREKKERFSLILESASTNQTSMYLCASSLWAHGKSQAFFGQGTRLTVV.

This clone was counted between two and nine times. The chain carries TRBV5-1 and TRBJ2-7; no reliable D call. The germline V gene encodes CDR1 SGHRS and CDR2 YFSETQ. This CDR3 region has 16 residues. The germline V and J ends were trimmed by 4 bases and 0 bases, with 17 bases remaining between them. CDR3 in DNA: TGCGCCAGCAGCCCCGAACCGAGCGTCGGCTCCTACGAGCAGTACTTC. This codes for CASSPEPSVGSYEQYF.

This clone came up once. The chain has TRBV5-4 and TRBJ1-4, with D perhaps matching TRBD1 (5 bases). With 2 bases removed from V and 6 bases from J, the gap between germline ends came to 14 bases. In germline, CDR1 is SGHNT, CDR2 YYREEE (reference sequence). The length of the CDR3 is 15 residues. The CDR3 reads CASSFWSGVDEKLFF. The CDR3 DNA follows: TGTGCCAGCAGCTTTTGGTCGGGGGTGGATGAAAAACTGTTTTTT.

This rearrangement joins TRBV7-8 to TRBJ2-7, with TRBD2 matching 8 bases. V lost 5 bases, J lost 3 bases, and 3 bases stayed unmatched. This CDR3 has 13 residues. The germline CDR1 and CDR2 sequences are SGHVS and FQNEAQ. The CDR3 bases are TGTGCCAGCAGCACGACTAGCGACTACGAGCAGTACTTC. It yields the protein CASSTTSDYEQYF.

The rearrangement uses TRBV12-3 or TRBV12-4 and TRBJ2-5; D gene unclear. V lost 8 bases, J lost 3 bases, and 13 bases lay in between. The CDR3 totals 13 residues. The CDR3 here is CASGGFIKETQYF. As DNA, the CDR3 is TGTGCCAGCGGTGGATTTATCAAAGAGACCCAGTACTTC.

The chain joins TRBV5-1 to TRBJ2-1, with D unclear. CDR1 is SGHRS and CDR2 is YFSETQ in the germline V gene. Trimming took off 1 base at V and 5 bases at J, with 7 bases between the two ends. The CDR3 extends over 13 amino acids. For the CDR3, the DNA is TGCGCCAGCAGCTTGTCTCTAAACAATGAGCAGTTCTTC. Its translation: CASSLSLNNEQFF.

This rearrangement joins TRBV10-3 to TRBJ2-7; TRBD2 matches 8 bases. This CDR3 is 15 amino acids long. Germline V gives CDR1 ENHRY, CDR2 SYGVKD. The junction had 10 bases not matched to a gene; V was cut back by 2 bases and J by 7 bases. This CDR3 is CAISEPESGSGEQYF. The CDR3 DNA follows: TGTGCCATCAGTGAGCCGGAGAGCGGGAGTGGAGAGCAGTACTTC.

The genes are TRBV11-1 and TRBJ2-7; perhaps TRBD2 as D (6 bases). This CDR3 is built from 14 residues. The V and J ends lost 5 bases and 5 bases respectively, with 16 bases between them. CDR1 is SGHAT and CDR2 is FQDESV in the germline V gene (reference sequence). CDR3 residues: CASSATGRRDEQYF. CDR3 coding DNA: TGTGCCAGCAGCGCTACGGGACGGAGGGACGAGCAGTACTTC.

For this clone: Other DNA sequences in the sample encode the same CDR3. V gene TRBV5-1 combines with J gene TRBJ1-5; unclear D gene. Germline lookup yields CDR1 SGHRS and CDR2 YFSETQ. The ends were cut back, 0 bases at V and 4 bases at J, with 5 bases in the middle. The CDR3 runs 13 residues. CDR3 amino acids: CASSLEVNQPQHF. The CDR3 nucleotides read TGCGCCAGCAGCTTGGAGGTAAATCAGCCCCAGCATTTT.

The gene calls are TRBV4-1 and TRBJ2-7; D gene uncertain. This CDR3 has 14 residues. Germline CDR1 reads MGHRA; CDR2 reads YSYEKL. V shed 0 bases and J shed 6 bases, with 12 bases lying between them. The CDR3 DNA follows: TGCGCCAGCAGCCAAGAATTTGACCATTCCGAGCAGTACTTC. This sequence encodes CASSQEFDHSEQYF.

V gene TRBV29-1 combines with J gene TRBJ2-7; possibly TRBD1 or TRBD2 for D (5 bases each). Germline CDR1 reads SQVTM; CDR2 reads ANQGSEA. The CDR3 loop spans 11 amino acids. Deletions cut 3 bases from V and 5 bases from J, with 8 bases between. CDR3 in DNA: TGCAGCGTTGACAGGGACCACGAGCAGTACTTC. Amino acids: CSVDRDHEQYF.

The chain is built from TRBV6-5 and TRBJ2-7; D assignment may be TRBD1 or TRBD2 (6 bases each). CDR1 is MNHEY and CDR2 is SVGAGI in the germline V gene. The CDR3 sequence is 15 residues long. Trimming cost V 2 bases and J 5 bases, with 16 bases left between them. CDR3 in amino acids: CASSYDRGGNHEQYF. CDR3 sequence (DNA): TGTGCCAGCAGTTACGATCGAGGGGGGAACCACGAGCAGTACTTC.